Listed below are T cell receptor beta chains from one sample, sequenced in a study of T cell responses to AZD1222 COVID-19 vaccine. Profiling relied on immunoSEQ multiplex PCR, and the TCRdb table lists in-frame clones only, not all of them. Here the sample spans about 140,000 clones, just over 90% being singletons. This material consisted of peripheral blood, taken 28 days after the second AZD1222 dose. The receptors shown here come from an adult who received the AZD1222 COVID-19 vaccine. Both conserved end residues are part of each CDR3. A D gene is named only where the DNA matches it firmly. Some rows have no size entry. The others give once, few or many, or a class for an expanded clone.

>TRBV5-1|-|TRBJ2-1|-
CASSPGTPGGEQFF
TGCGCCAGCAGCCCCGGGACCCCAGGAGGTGAGCAGTTCTTC
>TRBV9|TRBD1|TRBJ2-1|-
CASSQGTGLYNEQFF
TGTGCCAGCAGCCAGGGGACAGGGCTCTACAATGAGCAGTTCTTC
>TRBV2|-|TRBJ2-3|-
CASSWGARSTDTQYF
TGTGCCAGCAGCTGGGGGGCGAGGAGCACAGATACGCAGTATTTT
>TRBV11-1|-|TRBJ2-2|-
CASSTSIAGELFF
TGTGCCAGCAGTACTAGCATCGCCGGGGAGCTGTTTTTT
>TRBV5-4|-|TRBJ1-3|-
CASSPESSGNTIYF
TGTGCCAGCAGCCCAGAATCATCCGGAAACACCATATATTTT
>TRBV2|-|TRBJ2-1|-
CASSEASERPTGIEQFF
TGTGCCAGCAGTGAAGCCTCAGAGAGGCCCACAGGAATCGAGCAGTTCTTC
>TRBV11-2|-|TRBJ2-1|-
CASSRGAVQGNEQFF
TGTGCCAGCAGTCGCGGGGCTGTCCAGGGCAATGAGCAGTTCTTC
>TRBV11-2|-|TRBJ2-1|-
CASSPGGAGYNEQFF
TGTGCCAGCAGCCCCGGCGGAGCCGGCTACAATGAGCAGTTCTTC
>TRBV27|-|TRBJ1-1|-
CASRGTWGLGTEAFF
TGTGCCAGCAGGGGTACATGGGGGCTTGGGACTGAAGCTTTCTTT
>TRBV4-1|-|TRBJ1-3|-
CASSQPRRGSGNTIYF
TGCGCCAGCAGCCAGCCCCGGCGGGGCTCTGGAAACACCATATATTTT
>TRBV5-8|-|TRBJ1-5|-
CASSPRGDTRRAQHF
TGTGCCAGCAGCCCCCGTGGGGACACCCGGAGGGCCCAGCATTTT
>TRBV12-3/TRBV12-4|TRBD1|TRBJ1-2|-
CASSGRGIYGYTF
TGTGCCAGCAGTGGCAGGGGGATCTATGGCTACACCTTC
>TRBV27|TRBD1|TRBJ2-7|-
CASSLEGQGFDEQYF
TGTGCCAGCAGTTTAGAGGGACAGGGGTTTGACGAGCAGTACTTC
>TRBV7-9|TRBD1|TRBJ1-2|-
CASSVPRDRPIYGYTF
TGTGCCAGCAGCGTGCCCCGGGACAGGCCCATCTATGGCTACACCTTC
>TRBV14|-|TRBJ2-7|-
CASSPGGVRQYF
TGTGCCAGCAGCCCCGGAGGGGTGCGGCAGTACTTC
>TRBV29-1|-|TRBJ1-2|-
CSVGVASTTNYGYTF
TGCAGCGTTGGGGTGGCGTCCACGACTAACTATGGCTACACCTTC
>TRBV5-6|-|TRBJ2-1|-
CASSLAESAHNEQFF
TGTGCCAGCAGCTTGGCCGAAAGTGCCCACAATGAGCAGTTCTTC
>TRBV2|-|TRBJ1-2|-
CASSEGFDSSNYGYTF
TGTGCCAGCAGTGAAGGGTTCGACAGCTCTAACTATGGCTACACCTTC
>TRBV19|-|TRBJ1-2|-
CASSTRTVYYGYTF
TGTGCCAGTAGTACCCGGACAGTTTACTATGGCTACACCTTC
>TRBV19|TRBD2|TRBJ2-3|-
CASSIETSGGLRDTQYF
TGTGCCAGTAGTATCGAGACTAGCGGGGGGCTGCGGGATACGCAGTATTTT
>TRBV19|TRBD1|TRBJ1-1|-
CASSFWTGDTEAFF
TGTGCCAGTAGTTTCTGGACAGGGGACACTGAAGCTTTCTTT
>TRBV7-9|TRBD1|TRBJ1-1|-
CASSSDRGRNTEAFF
TGTGCCAGCAGCTCCGACAGGGGACGCAACACTGAAGCTTTCTTT
>TRBV6-5|-|TRBJ1-3|-
CASTSGGSGNTIYF
TGTGCCAGCACCTCCGGGGGCTCTGGAAACACCATATATTTT
>TRBV10-1|-|TRBJ2-7|-
CASSPDYSYEQYF
TGCGCCAGCAGTCCGGACTACTCCTACGAGCAGTACTTC
>TRBV6-5|-|TRBJ2-1|-
CASSSPSGTGYNEQFF
TGTGCCAGCAGTTCACCGTCCGGGACCGGCTACAATGAGCAGTTCTTC
>TRBV7-2|-|TRBJ1-3|few
CASSLRAGEGDTIYF
TGTGCCAGCAGCTTACGGGCAGGGGAAGGAGACACCATATATTTT
>TRBV27|-|TRBJ1-5|few
CASSSGWSQPQHF
TGTGCCAGCAGTTCGGGATGGAGTCAGCCCCAGCATTTT
>TRBV9|-|TRBJ2-7|-
CASSGLGYEQYF
TGTGCCAGCAGCGGGTTGGGTTACGAGCAGTACTTC
>TRBV2|-|TRBJ1-1|-
CASTGGPIGDTEAFF
TGTGCCAGCACGGGGGGCCCCATCGGGGACACTGAAGCTTTCTTT
>TRBV19|TRBD1|TRBJ2-3|-
CASSIARDRVSSTDTQYF
TGTGCCAGTAGTATAGCTCGAGACAGGGTTTCTAGCACAGATACGCAGTATTTT
>TRBV5-1|-|TRBJ1-2|-
CASSRSRDTGGGYTF
TGCGCCAGCAGTCGGAGCCGGGACACCGGCGGTGGCTACACCTTC
>TRBV7-2|-|TRBJ2-1|-
CASSLRAGPTEQFF
TGTGCCAGCAGCTTAAGGGCGGGCCCTACAGAGCAGTTCTTC
>TRBV2|TRBD1|TRBJ2-4|-
CASSAGGKNIQYF
TGTGCCAGCAGTGCAGGGGGCAAAAACATTCAGTACTTC
>TRBV7-9|-|TRBJ1-5|-
CASSPGLANQPQHF
TGTGCCAGCAGCCCAGGGTTGGCAAATCAGCCCCAGCATTTT
>TRBV6-5|TRBD1|TRBJ1-5|-
CASRPQGVNQPQHF
TGTGCCAGCAGGCCTCAGGGGGTCAATCAGCCCCAGCATTTT
>TRBV6-2/TRBV6-3|-|TRBJ2-7|few
CASSYSTRAGQVDYEQYF
TGTGCCAGCAGTTACTCGACTCGGGCCGGCCAGGTAGATTACGAGCAGTACTTC
>TRBV5-1|-|TRBJ1-1|-
CASSLDGGGTEAFF
TGCGCCAGCAGCTTGGACGGCGGGGGCACTGAAGCTTTCTTT
>TRBV7-9|TRBD1|TRBJ1-1|-
CASSEPETGRYSTEAFF
TGTGCCAGCAGCGAGCCGGAGACAGGGCGATATAGCACTGAAGCTTTCTTT
>TRBV7-3|-|TRBJ1-2|-
CASSLSTNYGYTF
TGTGCCAGCAGCTTATCCACCAACTATGGCTACACCTTC
>TRBV7-2|-|TRBJ1-2|-
CASSLGGEPTHYGYTF
TGTGCCAGCAGCTTAGGAGGTGAACCCACTCACTATGGCTACACCTTC
>TRBV11-3|-|TRBJ2-2|-
CASSPTLKDGNTGELFF
TGTGCCAGCAGCCCCACCCTGAAAGACGGGAACACCGGGGAGCTGTTTTTT
>TRBV5-1|-|TRBJ2-7|-
CASSHNSYEQYF
TGCGCCAGCAGCCATAACTCCTACGAGCAGTACTTC
>TRBV29-1|TRBD1|TRBJ1-1|once
CSAGKDRGLTEAFF
TGCAGCGCCGGGAAGGACAGGGGGCTCACTGAAGCTTTCTTT
>TRBV4-1|TRBD1|TRBJ1-1|-
CASSPTGDPTWNTEAFF
TGCGCCAGCAGCCCCACAGGGGACCCCACCTGGAACACTGAAGCTTTCTTT
>TRBV5-1|-|TRBJ1-5|-
CASSLGPAGVQPQHF
TGCGCCAGCAGCTTGGGACCCGCCGGGGTTCAGCCCCAGCATTTT
>TRBV7-3|-|TRBJ2-1|-
CASSSPAGDEQFF
TGTGCCAGCAGCTCCCCGGCAGGGGATGAGCAGTTCTTC
>TRBV3-1/TRBV3-2|-|TRBJ1-2|-
CASSQDYRGTGYTF
TGTGCCAGCAGCCAAGATTACCGGGGTACTGGCTACACCTTC
>TRBV6-1|-|TRBJ1-6|-
CASSELRDSPLHF
TGTGCCAGCAGTGAGCTAAGGGATTCACCCCTCCACTTT
>TRBV7-2|-|TRBJ2-2|-
CASSLGGKNTGELFF
TGTGCCAGCAGCTTAGGGGGGAAGAACACCGGGGAGCTGTTTTTT
>TRBV27|TRBD1|TRBJ1-6|-
CASRDRGYNSPLHF
TGTGCCAGCCGGGACAGGGGGTATAATTCACCCCTCCACTTT
>TRBV7-3|TRBD1|TRBJ1-2|-
CASSLTRTGVSYTF
TGTGCCAGCAGCTTAACCCGGACAGGGGTAAGCTACACCTTC
>TRBV7-3|-|TRBJ2-3|-
CASSLTGGSTDTQYF
TGTGCCAGCAGCTTAACCGGCGGGAGCACAGATACGCAGTATTTT
>TRBV12-3/TRBV12-4|TRBD1|TRBJ2-3|-
CASIGTGGDTQYF
TGTGCCAGCATTGGGACAGGGGGCGATACGCAGTATTTT
>TRBV5-1|TRBD2|TRBJ2-1|-
CASSLGGGSAEQFF
TGCGCCAGCAGCTTGGGCGGGGGGAGCGCTGAGCAGTTCTTC
>TRBV24-1|TRBD2|TRBJ2-1|once
CATSDLGRGNEQFF
TGTGCCACCAGTGATTTAGGGCGGGGGAATGAGCAGTTCTTC
>TRBV24-1|TRBD2|TRBJ2-2|once
CATSDLSGRRWTGELFF
TGTGCCACCAGTGATCTTAGCGGGAGGAGATGGACCGGGGAGCTGTTTTTT